Below, 7 T cell receptor beta chains from the same sample are listed, as sequenced in a study of T cell responses to AZD1222 COVID-19 vaccine (dated by TCRdb to 2020 to 2023). Explained via the paper, the time point label denotes: baseline before first vaccination. Library preparation employed the immunoSEQ multiplex PCR assay. Drawn from immuneACCESS, this table holds only the in-frame rearrangements with V and J called that TCRdb kept. Clones are partly lost; checked studies trace under half to an unresolved V gene and leave the rest unexplained. Across this sample there are around 130,000 clones, with around 88% seen only once. Approximately 3.4% of the sample goes to the ten largest clones. This specimen was peripheral blood, taken on day 0 of AZD1222 vaccination. The receptors come from an adult in good health.

The chain recombines TRBV7-3 with TRBJ2-1; D not resolved. The CDR3 loop spans 13 amino acids. The ends were cut back, 3 bases at V and 5 bases at J, with 8 bases in the middle. Looked up from germline, CDR1 is SGHTA and CDR2 is FQGTGA. The CDR3 sequence is CASSLTAHNEQFF. In DNA form, the CDR3 reads TGTGCCAGCAGCTTGACGGCACACAATGAGCAGTTCTTC.

V usage is TRBV19 and J usage is TRBJ2-5; 8 bases map to TRBD2. Germline loops: CDR1 LNHDA, CDR2 SQIVND (reference sequence). This CDR3 is built from 15 residues. The V segment lost 5 bases and the J segment 4 bases; nucleotides outside the gene matches: 9. CDR3 protein: CASSPGAGVLETQYF. CDR3 sequence (DNA): TGTGCCAGTAGTCCAGGAGCGGGAGTCCTAGAGACCCAGTACTTC.

The J gene is TRBJ2-5, the V gene TRBV28, with D unresolved. This CDR3 has 10 residues. Germline CDR1 reads MDHEN; CDR2 reads SYDVKM. Trimming stripped 7 bases from V and 4 bases from J, with 4 bases between. CDR3 nucleotides: TGTGCCAGCATAGGAGAGACCCAGTACTTC. Amino acids: CASIGETQYF.

CDR3 sequence (DNA): TGTGCCATCAGTGAGGGGGCGGTAGGACTTAACACTGAAGCTTTCTTT. Translated, it gives CAISEGAVGLNTEAFF. The chain links TRBV10-3 to TRBJ1-1, with D possibly being TRBD1 (5 bases). V was pared by 2 bases and J by 2 bases, with 15 bases between. The CDR3 loop spans 16 amino acids. In germline, CDR1 is ENHRY, CDR2 SYGVKD.

The chain couples TRBV6-5 to TRBJ1-1; the D gene is possibly TRBD1 (6 bases). Trimming stripped 5 bases from V and 4 bases from J, with 14 bases between. This CDR3 comprises 14 residues. In germline, CDR1 is MNHEY, CDR2 SVGAGI. This chain's CDR3 is CASSPHRVITEAFF. In nucleotides, the CDR3 is TGTGCCAGCAGTCCGCACAGGGTAATCACTGAAGCTTTCTTT.

This clone showed up just a few times. The V and J genes are TRBV5-1 and TRBJ2-2, with TRBD2 as a possible D gene (6 bases). The CDR3 is made up of 14 amino acids. V was trimmed by 4 bases and J by 4 bases, leaving 11 bases between them. The V gene's germline CDR1 is SGHRS and CDR2 YFSETQ. The CDR3 protein is CASSLGGGTGELFF. As DNA, the CDR3 is TGCGCCAGCAGCCTCGGGGGAGGCACCGGGGAGCTGTTTTTT.

This chain joins TRBV4-1 and TRBJ2-1; 7 nucleotides match TRBD2. The CDR3 consists of 16 residues. The junction had 11 bases not matched to a gene; V was cut back by 0 bases and J by 9 bases. From germline, CDR1 is MGHRA and CDR2 YSYEKL. The CDR3 coding sequence is TGCGCCAGCAGCCAAGATTGGGCGGGAGCCAGGGTTGAGCAGTTCTTC. Amino acids: CASSQDWAGARVEQFF.